This T cell receptor beta chain comes out of a study of blood T cell repertoires in COVID-19 (TCRdb year 2020). Study-level background: Samples covering the acute and convalescent phases of COVID-19 were provided by collaborators in the United States, Italy and Spain. Where available, HLA class I and class II types were obtained from metadata supplied by the sample provider rather than from assay-based typing. The repertoires were released in a freely available public database intended as a resource for research on the immune response to SARS-CoV-2. Deeply sampled blood TCRbeta repertoires from subjects exposed to, actively infected with, or recovered from COVID-19 were included in the dataset. The material from the prospective study consisted of cDNA or gDNA derived from T cells, B-cell-depleted T cells, or PBMCs. Samples were obtained from the ongoing ImmuneRACE study (first 160 participants) and from over a thousand subjects provided by 6 global collaborators. Sample metadata almost always included a de-identified subject ID, COVID-19 status, age in years and sex. The paper's findings and limits, for the study overall: The quantity of clinical and demographic metadata differed by source and by participant and was supplied without curation.

TCRbeta CDR3 regions were amplified from genomic DNA by means of the immunoSEQ Assay, a bias-controlled multiplex PCR. The study's own analysis went as follows. Nucleated cell counts per sample were estimated from amplification of reference gene primers within the assay. To quantify the absolute abundance of each unique TCRbeta CDR3 rearrangement, sequence reads were collapsed and filtered. For each sample, productive Simpson clonality was calculated by taking the square root of Simpson's diversity index across productive rearrangements. TCRdb mirrors the immuneACCESS table, restricted to in-frame sequences. Some clones are absent from its copies; in checked studies, under half trace to an unresolved V gene, and the reason for the others is unknown. For V, J and clone size, that table is used; D and trimming come from the DNA. The sample table records approximately 98,000 clones; about three quarters of these occur just once. Jointly, the top ten make up 1.5% to 2% of the sample.

In regard to this clone: Its recognized antigen is unknown. Base qualities are not recorded, but no much larger clone differs from it by a single base.

Counted from cysteine to phenylalanine, this CDR3 has 15 amino acids. The entry retains the CDR3 DNA only, 45 bases that are in frame from base 1. As encoded in the germline V gene, CDR1 is MNHEY while CDR2 is SVGAGI. The junction shows trimming of 8 bases on V and 1 base on J, plus 12 bases between the germline ends. Each collaborating institution followed its own protocols to collect whole blood in K2EDTA tubes. For TCRbeta analysis, collaborators shipped samples in one of three forms: frozen whole blood, isolated PBMCs, or DNA extracted from either of those sample types. The sample consisted of peripheral blood. This TCR was sampled from a woman aged 35 to 49 with acute or convalescent COVID-19. The rearranged chain carries TRBV6-5 and TRBJ1-6, and possibly TRBD1, on 6 matching bases. CDR3 region: CASSTGGSYNSPLHF. In nucleotide form, the sequence is TGTGCCAGCTCGACAGGTGGATCCTATAATTCACCCCTCCACTTT.